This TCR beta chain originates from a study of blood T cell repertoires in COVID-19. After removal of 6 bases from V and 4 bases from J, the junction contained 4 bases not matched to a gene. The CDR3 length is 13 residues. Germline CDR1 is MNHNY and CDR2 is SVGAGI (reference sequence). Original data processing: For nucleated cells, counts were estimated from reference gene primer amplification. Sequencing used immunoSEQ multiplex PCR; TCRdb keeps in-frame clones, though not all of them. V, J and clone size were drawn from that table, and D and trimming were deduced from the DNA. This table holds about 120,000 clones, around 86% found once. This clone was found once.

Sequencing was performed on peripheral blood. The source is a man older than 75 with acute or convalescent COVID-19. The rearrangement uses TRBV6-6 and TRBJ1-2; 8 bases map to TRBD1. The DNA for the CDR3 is TGTGCCAGCAGACCGGGACAGGTCTATGGCTACACCTTC. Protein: CASRPGQVYGYTF.